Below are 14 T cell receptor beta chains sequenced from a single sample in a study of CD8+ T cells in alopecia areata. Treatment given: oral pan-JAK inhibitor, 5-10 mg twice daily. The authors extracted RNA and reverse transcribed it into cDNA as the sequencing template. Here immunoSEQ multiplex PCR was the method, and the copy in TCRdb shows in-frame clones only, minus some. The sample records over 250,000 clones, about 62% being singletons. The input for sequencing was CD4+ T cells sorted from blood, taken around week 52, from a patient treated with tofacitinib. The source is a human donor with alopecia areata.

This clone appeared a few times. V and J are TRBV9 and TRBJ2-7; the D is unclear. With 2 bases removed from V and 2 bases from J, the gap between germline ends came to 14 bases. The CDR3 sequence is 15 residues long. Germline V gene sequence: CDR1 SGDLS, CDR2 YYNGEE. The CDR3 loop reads CASSVGPPWAYEQYF. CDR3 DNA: TGTGCCAGCAGCGTTGGGCCGCCTTGGGCCTACGAGCAGTACTTC.

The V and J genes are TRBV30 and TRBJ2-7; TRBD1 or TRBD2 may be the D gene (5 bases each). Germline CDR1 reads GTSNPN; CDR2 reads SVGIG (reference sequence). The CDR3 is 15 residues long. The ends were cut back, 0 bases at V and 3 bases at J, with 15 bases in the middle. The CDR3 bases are TGTGCCTGGAGTGTGGGGACCTTGAGGCTCTACGAGCAGTACTTC. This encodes CAWSVGTLRLYEQYF.

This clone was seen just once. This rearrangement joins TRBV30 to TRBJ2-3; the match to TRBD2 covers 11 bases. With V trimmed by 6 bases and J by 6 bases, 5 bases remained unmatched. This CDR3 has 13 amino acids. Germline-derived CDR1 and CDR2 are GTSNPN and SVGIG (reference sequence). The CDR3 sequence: CACRLAGLDTQYF. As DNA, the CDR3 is TGTGCCTGTAGACTAGCGGGGCTGGATACGCAGTATTTT.

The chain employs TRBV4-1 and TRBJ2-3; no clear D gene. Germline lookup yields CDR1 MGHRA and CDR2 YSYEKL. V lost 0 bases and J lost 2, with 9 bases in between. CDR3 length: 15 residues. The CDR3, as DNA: TGCGCCAGCAGCCAAGATGCAACGGTCACAGATACGCAGTATTTT. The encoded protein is CASSQDATVTDTQYF.

The CDR3 here is CASSIGTSGSYNEQFF. The CDR3 region has the DNA TGTGCCAGCAGCATCGGGACTAGCGGATCCTACAATGAGCAGTTCTTC. The genes are TRBV7-9 and TRBJ2-1; TRBD2 matches at 11 bases. Per germline, CDR1 SEHNR and CDR2 FQNEAQ (reference sequence). J gave up 1 base and V 5 bases, and 4 bases lay outside the gene matches. CDR3 length: 16 amino acids.

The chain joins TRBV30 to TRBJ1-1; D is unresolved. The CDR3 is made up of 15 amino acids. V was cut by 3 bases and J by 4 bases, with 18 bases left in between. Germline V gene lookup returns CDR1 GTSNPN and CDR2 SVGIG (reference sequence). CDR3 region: CAWRPSFIRSTEAFF. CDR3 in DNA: TGTGCCTGGAGACCCAGCTTTATACGGAGCACTGAAGCTTTCTTT.

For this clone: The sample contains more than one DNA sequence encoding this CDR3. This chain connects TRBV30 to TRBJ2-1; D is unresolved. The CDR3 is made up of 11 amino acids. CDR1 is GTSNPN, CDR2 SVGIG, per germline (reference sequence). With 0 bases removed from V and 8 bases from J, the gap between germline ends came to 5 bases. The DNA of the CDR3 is TGTGCCTGGAGTGTTCGGGATGAGCAGTTCTTC. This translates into CAWSVRDEQFF.

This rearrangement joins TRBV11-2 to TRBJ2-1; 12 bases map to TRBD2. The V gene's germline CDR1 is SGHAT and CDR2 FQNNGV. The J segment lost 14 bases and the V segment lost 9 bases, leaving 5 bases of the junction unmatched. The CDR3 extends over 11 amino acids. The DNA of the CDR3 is TGTGCCAGTGCTAGCGGGGGGGCTGAGTTCTTC. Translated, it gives CASASGGAEFF.

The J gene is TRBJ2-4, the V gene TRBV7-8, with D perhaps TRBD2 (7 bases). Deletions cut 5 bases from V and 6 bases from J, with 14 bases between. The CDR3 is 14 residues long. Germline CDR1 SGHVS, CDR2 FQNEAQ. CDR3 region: CASSPRGRANIQYF. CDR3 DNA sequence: TGTGCCAGCAGCCCGCGGGGGCGAGCAAACATTCAGTACTTC.

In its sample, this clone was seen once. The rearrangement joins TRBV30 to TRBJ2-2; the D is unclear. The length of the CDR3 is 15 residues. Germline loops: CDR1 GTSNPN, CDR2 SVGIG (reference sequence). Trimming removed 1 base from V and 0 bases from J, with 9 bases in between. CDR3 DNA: TGTGCCTGGAGTGGGGGAAACGCGAACACCGGGGAGCTGTTTTTT. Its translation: CAWSGGNANTGELFF.

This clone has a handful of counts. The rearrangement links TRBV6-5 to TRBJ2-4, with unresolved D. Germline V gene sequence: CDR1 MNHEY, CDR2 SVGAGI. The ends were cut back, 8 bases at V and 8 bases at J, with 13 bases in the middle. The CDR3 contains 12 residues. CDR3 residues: CASQGRMDIQYF. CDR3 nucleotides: TGTGCCAGCCAAGGAAGGATGGACATTCAGTACTTC.

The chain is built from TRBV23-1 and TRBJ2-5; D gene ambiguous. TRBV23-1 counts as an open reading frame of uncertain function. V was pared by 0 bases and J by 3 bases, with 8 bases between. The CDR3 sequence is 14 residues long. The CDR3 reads CASSQSGRKETQYF. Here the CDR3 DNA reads TGCGCCAGCAGTCAATCGGGTAGAAAAGAGACCCAGTACTTC.

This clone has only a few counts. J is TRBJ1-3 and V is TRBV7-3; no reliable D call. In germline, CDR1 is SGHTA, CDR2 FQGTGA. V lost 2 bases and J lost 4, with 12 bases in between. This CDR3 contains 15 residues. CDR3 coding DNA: TGTGCCAGCAGCTTAGGCCCCTCGATCGGAAACACCATATATTTT. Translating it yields CASSLGPSIGNTIYF.

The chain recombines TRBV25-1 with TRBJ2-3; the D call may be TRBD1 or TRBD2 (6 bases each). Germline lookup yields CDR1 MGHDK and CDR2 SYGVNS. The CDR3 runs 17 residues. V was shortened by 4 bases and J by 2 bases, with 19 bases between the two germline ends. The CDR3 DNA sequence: TGTGCCAGCAGTGTCCCGTGGGGGCGGGGAAACACAGATACGCAGTATTTT. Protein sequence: CASSVPWGRGNTDTQYF.